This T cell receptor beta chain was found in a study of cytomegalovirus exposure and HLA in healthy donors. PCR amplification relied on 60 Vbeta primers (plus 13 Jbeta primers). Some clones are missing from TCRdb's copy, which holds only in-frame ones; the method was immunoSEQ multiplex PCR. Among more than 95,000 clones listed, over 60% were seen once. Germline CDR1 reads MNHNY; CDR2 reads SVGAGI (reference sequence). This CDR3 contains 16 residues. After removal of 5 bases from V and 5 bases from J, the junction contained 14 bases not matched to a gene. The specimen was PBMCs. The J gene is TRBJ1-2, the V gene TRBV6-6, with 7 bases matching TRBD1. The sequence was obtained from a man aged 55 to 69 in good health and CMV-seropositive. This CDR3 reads CASSRIDRVSFYGYTF. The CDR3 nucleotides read TGTGCCAGCAGTCGGATAGACAGGGTCTCTTTTTATGGCTACACCTTC.